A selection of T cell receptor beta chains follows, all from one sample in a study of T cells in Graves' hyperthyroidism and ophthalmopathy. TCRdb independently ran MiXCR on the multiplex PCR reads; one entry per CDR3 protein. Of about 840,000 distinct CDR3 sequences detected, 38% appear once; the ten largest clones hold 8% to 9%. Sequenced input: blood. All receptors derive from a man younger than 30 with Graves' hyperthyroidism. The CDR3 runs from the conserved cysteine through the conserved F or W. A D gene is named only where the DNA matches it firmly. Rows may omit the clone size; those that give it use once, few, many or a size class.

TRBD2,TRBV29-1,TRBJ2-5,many,CSVEVSGSGETQYF,TGCAGCGTGGAAGTTAGCGGGAGCGGGGAGACCCAGTACTTC
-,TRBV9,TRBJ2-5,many,CASSGDDARETQYF,TGTGCCAGCAGCGGGGATGATGCGCGGGAGACCCAGTACTTC
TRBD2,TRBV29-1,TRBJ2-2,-,CSVETSGRRNTGELFF,TGCAGCGTTGAAACTAGCGGGAGAAGGAACACCGGGGAGCTGTTTTTT
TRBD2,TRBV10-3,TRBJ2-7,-,CASKAGSDEQYF,TGTGCCAGCAAAGCGGGATCGGACGAGCAGTACTTC
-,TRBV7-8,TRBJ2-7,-,CASSGRGRIYEQYF,TGTGCCAGCAGCGGCAGAGGGAGAATTTACGAGCAGTACTTC
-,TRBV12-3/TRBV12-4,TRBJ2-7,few,CASSGDSLQYF,TGTGCCAGCAGTGGGGACTCCTTGCAGTACTTC
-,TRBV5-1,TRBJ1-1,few,CASSFDGTLTEAFF,TGCGCCAGCAGCTTCGACGGTACACTCACTGAAGCTTTCTTT
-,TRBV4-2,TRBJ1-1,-,CASSQDREEGTEAFF,TGTGCCAGCAGCCAAGATCGGGAGGAAGGGACTGAAGCTTTCTTT
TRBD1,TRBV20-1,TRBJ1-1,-,CSAPGWDRGAFF,TGCAGTGCTCCGGGGTGGGACAGGGGAGCTTTCTTT
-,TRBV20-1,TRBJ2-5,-,CSARAGGWETQYF,TGCAGTGCTCGAGCGGGCGGGTGGGAGACCCAGTACTTC
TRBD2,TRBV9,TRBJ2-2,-,CASSLTSGGAGGELFF,TGTGCCAGCAGCCTGACTAGCGGGGGGGCCGGCGGGGAGCTGTTTTTT
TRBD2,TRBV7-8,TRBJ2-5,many,CASNPGLAGGASGETQYF,TGTGCCAGCAACCCGGGACTAGCGGGAGGTGCGTCCGGAGAGACCCAGTACTTC
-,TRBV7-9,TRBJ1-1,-,CASSVFGTEAFF,TGTGCCAGCAGCGTCTTCGGGACTGAAGCTTTCTTT